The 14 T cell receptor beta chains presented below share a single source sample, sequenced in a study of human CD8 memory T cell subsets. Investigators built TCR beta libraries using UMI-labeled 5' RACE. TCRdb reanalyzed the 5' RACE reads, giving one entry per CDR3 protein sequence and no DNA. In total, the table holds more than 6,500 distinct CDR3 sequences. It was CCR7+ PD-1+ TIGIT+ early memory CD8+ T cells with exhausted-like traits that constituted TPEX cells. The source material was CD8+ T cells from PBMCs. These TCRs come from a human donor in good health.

This chain's CDR3 is CASSEDRGATDTQYF. The V and J genes are TRBV19 and TRBJ2-3; the TCRdb call, TRBD1, lacks DNA for checking. This CDR3 is built from 15 residues. Germline CDR1 is LNHDA and CDR2 is SQIVND (reference sequence).

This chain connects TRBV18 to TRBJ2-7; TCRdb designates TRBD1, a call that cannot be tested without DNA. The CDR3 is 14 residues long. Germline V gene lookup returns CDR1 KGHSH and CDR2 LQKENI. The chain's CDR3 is CASSLGRTRDEQYF.

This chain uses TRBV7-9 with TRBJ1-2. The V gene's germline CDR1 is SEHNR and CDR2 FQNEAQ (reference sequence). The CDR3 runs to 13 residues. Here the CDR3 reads CASSLGGRPGYTF.

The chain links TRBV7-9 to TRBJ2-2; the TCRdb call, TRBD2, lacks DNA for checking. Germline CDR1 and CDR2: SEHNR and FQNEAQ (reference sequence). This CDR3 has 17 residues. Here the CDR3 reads CASSPTGTALNTGELFF.

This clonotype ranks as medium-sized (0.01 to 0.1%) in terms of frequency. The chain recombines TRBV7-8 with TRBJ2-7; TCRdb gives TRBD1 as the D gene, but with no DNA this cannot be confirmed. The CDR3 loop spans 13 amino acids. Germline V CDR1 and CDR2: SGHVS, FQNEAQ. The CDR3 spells CASSPDRGYEQYF.

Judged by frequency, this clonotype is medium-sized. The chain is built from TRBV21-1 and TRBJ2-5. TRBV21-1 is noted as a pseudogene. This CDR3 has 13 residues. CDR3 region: CASTQQVTETQYF.

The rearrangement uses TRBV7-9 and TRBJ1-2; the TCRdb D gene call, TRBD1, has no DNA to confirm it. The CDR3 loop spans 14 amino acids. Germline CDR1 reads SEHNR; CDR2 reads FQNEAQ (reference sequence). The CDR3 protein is CASSPGSGIDGYTF.

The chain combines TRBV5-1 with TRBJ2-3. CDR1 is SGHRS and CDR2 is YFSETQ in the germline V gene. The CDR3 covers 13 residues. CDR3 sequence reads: CASSLDAADTQYF.

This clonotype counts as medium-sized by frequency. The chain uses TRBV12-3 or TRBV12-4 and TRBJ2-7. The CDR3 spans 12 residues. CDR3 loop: CASSSWGYEQYF.

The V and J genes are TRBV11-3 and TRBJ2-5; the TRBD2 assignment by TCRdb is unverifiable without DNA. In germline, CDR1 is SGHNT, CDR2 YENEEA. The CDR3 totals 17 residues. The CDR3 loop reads CASSEGDGGLEGQTQYF.

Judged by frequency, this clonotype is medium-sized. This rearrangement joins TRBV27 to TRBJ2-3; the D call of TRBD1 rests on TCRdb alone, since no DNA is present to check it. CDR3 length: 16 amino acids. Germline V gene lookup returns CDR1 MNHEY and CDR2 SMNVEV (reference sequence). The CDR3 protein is CASSFGGGLPTDTQYF.

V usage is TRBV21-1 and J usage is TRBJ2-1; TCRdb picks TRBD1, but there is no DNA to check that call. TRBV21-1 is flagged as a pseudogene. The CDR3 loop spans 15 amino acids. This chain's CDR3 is CASSARGGPDNEQFF.

CDR3 in amino acids: CASSQVSTGWDEQFF. This chain uses TRBV4-1 with TRBJ2-1; TCRdb indicates TRBD1, and absent DNA this call remains unverified. The CDR3 covers 15 residues. The germline CDR1 and CDR2 sequences are MGHRA and YSYEKL.

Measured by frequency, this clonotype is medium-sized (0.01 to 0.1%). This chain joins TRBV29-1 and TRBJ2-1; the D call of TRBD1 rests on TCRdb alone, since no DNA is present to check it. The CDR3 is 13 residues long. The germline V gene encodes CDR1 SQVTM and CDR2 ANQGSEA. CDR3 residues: CSVEGQAYNEQFF.